The T cell receptor (beta chain) under discussion was sequenced for a study of shared clonotypes between healthy human individuals. The study's findings and limits: Exclusively blood specimens were collected; tissue repertoires likely differ. The study found approximately 5% of naive CD4 clonotypes shared across four donors.

Notes on this clone: Its antigen is still unknown.

The CDR3 runs to 16 residues. The V gene lost 4 bases and the J gene lost 3 bases, with 16 bases spanning the gap. CDR1 and CDR2 (germline): SEHNR, FQNEAQ (reference sequence). Authors' data handling: ImmunoSEQ junction-only sequences lacked quality scores, so their filtering differed. This table comes from immunoSEQ multiplex PCR, and its TCRdb copy is limited to in-frame clones, with some not included. V, J and clone size were drawn from that table, and D and trimming were deduced from the DNA. The table shows roughly 1.5 million clones, with under 99% occurring only once. Researchers partitioned CD4+ cells into CD45RA+ naive and CD45RA-negative memory subsets.

This sequence was found in a man aged 30 to 39 in good health. The chain employs TRBV7-9 and TRBJ1-3; D is ambiguous. The sample comprised naive CD4+ T cells sorted from blood. Subset described: CD45RA+ positively selected. For the CDR3, the DNA is TGTGCCAGCAGCTCTACCAGGACTGACCGTGGAAACACCATATATTTT. Translated: CASSSTRTDRGNTIYF.